This T cell receptor (beta chain) was captured in a study of siplizumab effects on memory and regulatory T cells. Whole-study findings and limits: Among sequences traceable to unstimulated CD4+ memory cells, alloreactive ones were significantly reduced by siplizumab. Controls had around 27% Treg-derived mappable alloreactive CD4+ clones on average, versus around 64% with siplizumab. Naive T cells were seen as more diverse than memory cells and as major alloresponse contributors.

With 5 bases removed from V and 9 bases from J, the gap between germline ends came to 11 bases. CDR1 and CDR2 (germline): MGHRA, YSYEKL. This CDR3 is 12 amino acids long. Comments on this clone: Its antigen is unidentified.

The study assayed about 10^5 TCR templates per sample. The data were produced by immunoSEQ multiplex PCR, yet TCRdb's version contains in-frame clones alone and is incomplete. The table has tens of thousands of clones, approximately 93% seen once. This chain connects TRBV4-1 to TRBJ2-1, with D perhaps TRBD1 or TRBD2 (5 bases each). This sequence originates from a human donor in good health. Sequencing was done on a sample of CD8+ T cells sorted from blood. CDR3 residues: CASSLGTGEQFF. The CDR3 region has the DNA TGCGCCAGCAGCTTAGGGACGGGTGAGCAGTTCTTC.